The 28 T cell receptor beta chains below come from one sample, sequenced in a study of spatial heterogeneity in lung cancer. MiXCR was run by TCRdb on the 5' RACE reads, yielding one entry per CDR3 protein. The sample carries approximately 40,000 distinct CDR3 sequences, roughly 13% recorded once. Time point of the sample: sample taken at primary tumor resection. This material consisted of PBMCs, taken at surgery. Receptor source: a male donor with early-stage non-small cell lung cancer.

There are many counts of this clonotype. The V gene is TRBV28, the J gene TRBJ1-1, with D maybe TRBD1 (6 bases). The germline V gene encodes CDR1 MDHEN and CDR2 SYDVKM. V was shortened by 7 bases and J by 8 bases, with 20 bases between the two germline ends. The CDR3 extends over 14 amino acids. Here the CDR3 DNA reads TGTGCCAGCACCCCTACAGGGATCGTCGTGGAAGCTTTCTTT. This gives the protein CASTPTGIVVEAFF. Together with reference TRBV28 and TRBJ1-1, the CDR3 gives the full variable domain: DVKVTQSSRYLVKRTGEKVFLECVQDMDHENMFWYRQDPGLGLRLIYFSYDVKMKEKGDIPEGYSVSREKKERFSLILESASTNQTSMYLCASTPTGIVVEAFFGQGTRLTVV.

This clonotype was picked up a small number of times. The J gene is TRBJ1-4, the V gene TRBV25-1; 8 nucleotides agree with TRBD1. Germline-derived CDR1 and CDR2 are MGHDK and SYGVNS. The CDR3 extends over 14 amino acids. V lost 4 bases, J lost 7 bases, and 5 bases stayed unmatched. The CDR3 bases are TGTGCCAGCAGTGCAGGGGGCTGGAGTGAAAAACTGTTTTTT. The encoded protein is CASSAGGWSEKLFF.

The chain is built from TRBV28 and TRBJ2-7; either TRBD1 or TRBD2 may fit D (5 bases each). CDR3 length: 14 residues. Germline assignment: CDR1 MDHEN and CDR2 SYDVKM. V was trimmed by 4 bases and J by 2 bases, leaving 12 bases between them. CDR3 sequence: CASSSGTVPYEQYF. The CDR3 bases are TGTGCCAGCAGTTCCGGGACGGTCCCCTACGAGCAGTACTTC.

This sequence joins TRBV18 and TRBJ2-2; TRBD1 aligns across 9 bases. The CDR3 loop spans 15 amino acids. Germline-derived CDR1 and CDR2 are KGHSH and LQKENI. The ends lost 3 bases at V and 5 bases at J; junction bases unmatched: 4. CDR3 loop: CASSPRQGETGELFF. As DNA, the CDR3 is TGTGCCAGCTCACCTCGACAGGGGGAAACCGGGGAGCTGTTTTTT.

This clonotype has a handful of counts. Mismatch with germline at one junction end may stem from a read error. This chain uses TRBV20-1 with TRBJ1-1; D gene uncertain. From germline, CDR1 is DFQATT and CDR2 SNEGSKA (reference sequence). The CDR3 contains 15 residues. The CDR3 sequence is CSARDGETSGSRLTF. In DNA form, the CDR3 reads TGCAGTGCTAGAGATGGGGAAACCAGTGGCTCTAGGTTGACCTTT.

This clonotype has just a few counts. The CDR3 DNA follows: TGCAGTGCCACCGACAGGGACACTGAAGCTTTCTTT. Residues: CSATDRDTEAFF. The gene calls are TRBV20-1 and TRBJ1-1, with 7 bases identical to TRBD1. J was trimmed by 3 bases and V by 6 bases; bases with no gene match: 4. The CDR3 is made up of 12 amino acids. From germline, CDR1 is DFQATT and CDR2 SNEGSKA (reference sequence).

This rearrangement joins TRBV2 to TRBJ2-7; 9 nucleotides agree with TRBD2. Germline assignment: CDR1 SNHLY and CDR2 FYNNEI. CDR3 length: 14 residues. Trimming cost V 4 bases and J 6 bases; bases outside gene matches: 7. The CDR3 region is CASSASGGLVEQYF. In nucleotides, the CDR3 is TGTGCCAGCAGTGCGAGCGGGGGGCTAGTCGAGCAGTACTTC.

The table lists this clonotype with a few counts. This chain uses TRBV18 with TRBJ1-2, with a possible D match to TRBD1 (6 bases). The CDR3 covers 12 residues. Trimming stripped 8 bases from V and 4 bases from J, with 11 bases between. From germline, CDR1 is KGHSH and CDR2 LQKENI. CDR3 sequence: CASQGQGYGYTF. DNA of the CDR3: TGTGCCAGCCAGGGACAAGGCTATGGCTACACCTTC.

Only a few counts were recorded for this clonotype. This chain links TRBV5-1 with TRBJ1-2; D might be TRBD1 (5 bases). The CDR3 runs 14 residues. The V end lost 0 bases, the J end lost 4 bases, and 10 bases lay between the germline ends. Germline CDR1 and CDR2: SGHRS and YFSETQ. The CDR3, as DNA: TGCGCCAGCAGCTTGGAGGGGCGAAGCTATGGCTACACCTTC. It specifies CASSLEGRSYGYTF.

Worth noting for this clonotype: This may be a read error, as it is one base from a much larger clone. The chain employs TRBV27 and TRBJ2-7, with a tentative D call TRBD1 (6 bases). The CDR3 contains 15 residues. Deletions cut 3 bases from V and 6 bases from J, with 18 bases between. CDR1 and CDR2 from the germline V gene are MNHEY and SMNVEV (reference sequence). Written as DNA, the CDR3 is TGTGCCAGCAGTTTCCATTGGGGACATCTCTTCGAGCAGTACTTC. Protein product: CASSFHWGHLFEQYF.

There are many counts of this clonotype. This chain joins TRBV4-3 and TRBJ2-7, with a weak D call TRBD1 (5 bases). The germline CDR1 and CDR2 sequences are LGHNA and YSLEER. This CDR3 has 14 amino acids. The germline V and J ends were trimmed by 0 bases and 6 bases, with 12 bases remaining between them. The CDR3 nucleotides read TGCGCCAGCAGCCAAGAGTGGGGCTTGGCCGAGCAGTACTTC. It translates to CASSQEWGLAEQYF.

This clonotype came up many times. The chain is built from TRBV7-6 and TRBJ1-1; the D is unclear. Looked up from germline, CDR1 is SGHVS and CDR2 is FNYEAQ. The CDR3 extends over 12 amino acids. The V end lost 5 bases, the J end lost 10 bases, and 14 bases lay between the germline ends. CDR3 sequence (DNA): TGTGCCAGCAGCGTCGGGCCCGGTCGAGCTTTCTTT. It codes for CASSVGPGRAFF.

The CDR3 nucleotides read TGTGCCAGCAGCTTCTACCGGGCCCCTGGGGCAAACATTCAGTACTTC. As protein: CASSFYRAPGANIQYF. The chain carries TRBV7-8 and TRBJ2-4, with a weak D call TRBD1 (5 bases). The CDR3 consists of 16 residues. Germline CDR1 and CDR2: SGHVS and FQNEAQ. The V end was cut by 3 bases, the J end by 6 bases, with 18 bases between.

This clonotype was found many times. The rearrangement links TRBV11-3 to TRBJ2-7; no definite D call. In germline, CDR1 is SGHNT, CDR2 YENEEA. This CDR3 has 13 amino acids. Trimming took 5 bases from V and 6 from J, leaving 14 bases between them. In DNA, the CDR3 is TGTGCCAGCAGCCCAGACCCCTGGGGCGAGCAGTACTTC. Protein product: CASSPDPWGEQYF.

The chain recombines TRBV2 with TRBJ1-3; D is possibly TRBD1 (5 bases). The CDR3 loop spans 13 amino acids. The ends were cut back, 4 bases at V and 2 bases at J, with 6 bases in the middle. CDR1 and CDR2 (germline): SNHLY, FYNNEI. The CDR3 loop reads CASSVRAGNTIYF. CDR3 DNA sequence: TGTGCCAGCAGTGTCAGGGCTGGAAACACCATATATTTT. Looking up the rest from reference TRBV2 and TRBJ1-3 gives the full variable domain: EPEVTQTPSHQVTQMGQEVILRCVPISNHLYFYWYRQILGQKVEFLVSFYNNEISEKSEIFDDQFSVERPDGSNFTLKIRSTKLEDSAMYFCASSVRAGNTIYFGEGSWLTVV.

This clonotype has a count of ten or more. The chain joins TRBV7-2 to TRBJ2-1; TRBD2 might be the D (5 bases). Germline CDR1 reads SGHTA; CDR2 reads FQGNSA. Trimming left V 3 bases short and J 0 bases short, with 9 bases between. CDR3 length: 15 amino acids. The CDR3 sequence: CASSFSASSYNEQFF. The CDR3 DNA reads as TGTGCCAGCAGCTTTAGCGCCTCCTCCTACAATGAGCAGTTCTTC.

This clonotype has ten or more counts. The chain carries TRBV20-1 and TRBJ1-5, with TRBD1 as a possible D gene (6 bases). V was shortened by 0 bases and J by 2 bases, with 11 bases between the two germline ends. The CDR3 is 15 residues long. Germline V gene lookup returns CDR1 DFQATT and CDR2 SNEGSKA (reference sequence). The DNA of the CDR3 is TGCAGTGCTAGAGATGCGGGGGCGGGCAATCAGCCCCAGCATTTT. Translation: CSARDAGAGNQPQHF.

J is TRBJ2-2 and V is TRBV20-1, with 8 bases matching TRBD1. The CDR3 totals 14 residues. The V gene's germline CDR1 is DFQATT and CDR2 SNEGSKA (reference sequence). V shed 6 bases, J shed 3 bases, and the junction held 6 bases outside the gene matches. The CDR3 DNA reads as TGCAGTGCGTCCGGGACAGGCTACACCGGGGAGCTGTTTTTT. It encodes CSASGTGYTGELFF.

This clonotype was picked up a small number of times. V usage is TRBV5-1 and J usage is TRBJ1-1; unclear D gene. V lost 3 bases to trimming and J lost 6 bases, with 18 bases between them. Germline V gene data show CDR1 as SGHRS and CDR2 as YFSETQ. CDR3 length: 15 amino acids. The CDR3 here is CASSSYDTDGAEAFF. The CDR3 DNA reads TGCGCCAGCAGCTCTTACGACACTGATGGTGCTGAAGCTTTCTTT. The full variable domain, its missing parts supplied by reference TRBV5-1 and TRBJ1-1, is KAGVTQTPRYLIKTRGQQVTLSCSPISGHRSVSWYQQTPGQGLQFLFEYFSETQRNKGNFPGRFSGRQFSNSRSEMNVSTLELGDSALYLCASSSYDTDGAEAFFGQGTRLTVV.

This clonotype was seen repeatedly, ten times or more. This chain uses TRBV10-2 with TRBJ2-1; 11 bases map to TRBD2. The CDR3 covers 15 residues. V shed 7 bases, J shed 4 bases, and the junction held 6 bases outside the gene matches. Germline V gene lookup returns CDR1 WSHSY and CDR2 SAAADI. CDR3 loop: CASKVTSGSYNEQFF. CDR3 sequence (DNA): TGCGCCAGCAAAGTAACTAGCGGGAGTTACAATGAGCAGTTCTTC.

In its sample, this clonotype was seen many times. The chain employs TRBV23-1 and TRBJ1-5, with D tentatively TRBD1 (5 bases). TRBV23-1 is annotated as an ORF whose role is uncertain. V was trimmed by 0 bases and J by 5 bases, leaving 14 bases between them. CDR3 length equals 16 residues. The CDR3 nucleotides are TGCGCCAGCAGTCAATCCTCCAGGGACTTGGATCAGCCCCAGCATTTT. Protein product: CASSQSSRDLDQPQHF.

The rearrangement links TRBV5-4 to TRBJ1-2, with 7 bases identical to TRBD1. From germline, CDR1 is SGHNT and CDR2 YYREEE (reference sequence). This CDR3 contains 15 residues. J lost 5 bases, V lost 4 bases, and 11 bases had no gene match. The CDR3 sequence: CASSPRGTEPYGYTF. DNA of the CDR3: TGTGCCAGCAGCCCCCGGGGGACAGAACCTTATGGCTACACCTTC. Complete variable domain (other parts from reference TRBV5-4 and TRBJ1-2): ETGVTQSPTHLIKTRGQQVTLRCSSQSGHNTVSWYQQALGQGPQFIFQYYREEENGRGNFPPRFSGLQFPNYSSELNVNALELDDSALYLCASSPRGTEPYGYTFGSGTRLTVV.

This clonotype was seen repeatedly, ten times or more. The chain has TRBV11-2 and TRBJ1-6, with D uncertain. Germline loops: CDR1 SGHAT, CDR2 FQNNGV. Trimming shortened V by 1 base and J by 6 bases, and 7 bases separated the two germline ends. CDR3 length: 14 amino acids. The CDR3 sequence is CASSLGVANSPLHF. For the CDR3, the DNA is TGTGCCAGCAGCTTAGGTGTAGCTAATTCACCCCTCCACTTT.

The chain uses TRBV20-1 and TRBJ1-5; no firm D call. The V end lost 0 bases, the J end lost 2 bases, and 20 bases lay between the germline ends. This CDR3 comprises 18 residues. The germline V gene encodes CDR1 DFQATT and CDR2 SNEGSKA (reference sequence). This chain's CDR3 is CSARDWTPMTIGNQPQHF. The CDR3 nucleotides are TGCAGTGCTAGAGATTGGACTCCGATGACGATCGGCAATCAGCCCCAGCATTTT.

This clonotype occurred a few times. V gene TRBV20-1 combines with J gene TRBJ2-5, with 10 bases matching TRBD1. The V segment lost 5 bases and the J segment 4 bases; nucleotides outside the gene matches: 4. The CDR3 spans 13 residues. In germline, CDR1 is DFQATT, CDR2 SNEGSKA (reference sequence). The DNA of the CDR3 is TGCAGTGCTCCGGACAGGGGGGGAGAGACCCAGTACTTC. This encodes CSAPDRGGETQYF.

This clonotype was recorded at least ten times. The chain employs TRBV2 and TRBJ2-1; D ambiguous. The CDR3 totals 11 residues. Germline V gene lookup returns CDR1 SNHLY and CDR2 FYNNEI. V lost 8 bases and J 3 bases, leaving 5 bases between the germline ends. The CDR3 nucleotides are TGTGCCAGCTCGCTCTACAATGAGCAGTTCTTC. This translates into CASSLYNEQFF.

There are a few counts of this clonotype. This rearrangement joins TRBV5-5 to TRBJ1-5; D unresolved. Looked up from germline, CDR1 is SGHKS and CDR2 is YYEKEE (reference sequence). This CDR3 comprises 15 residues. With 0 bases removed from V and 3 bases from J, the gap between germline ends came to 10 bases. The CDR3 coding sequence is TGTGCCAGCAGCTTGGTATCGCACTACAATCAGCCCCAGCATTTT. This codes for CASSLVSHYNQPQHF.

This clonotype was observed at least ten times. The chain uses TRBV5-6 and TRBJ2-3; no clear D. In germline, CDR1 is SGHDT, CDR2 YYEEEE. The length of the CDR3 is 13 residues. Trimming cost V 2 bases and J 6 bases, with 10 bases left between them. The CDR3 region is CASSLVESDTQYF. CDR3 nucleotides: TGTGCCAGCAGCTTAGTTGAGTCGGATACGCAGTATTTT.